The following is a T cell receptor (beta chain) sequence with its context. Assay: immunoSEQ multiplex PCR; the TCRdb copy retains only in-frame clones and omits some. The sample shows 150,000 to 200,000 clones, around 82% of them seen only once. Germline trimming cut 11 bases from V and 6 bases from J; bases unmatched to any gene: 4. The CDR3 has 11 amino acids. The sample originates from a study of blood T cell repertoires in COVID-19. Study information: Nucleic acid was either cDNA or gDNA, and it came from T cells, B-cell-depleted T cells, or PBMCs.

Material for sequencing was PBMCs or T cells enriched from blood (not recorded which). This chain uses TRBV12-3 or TRBV12-4 with TRBJ2-1; the match to TRBD2 covers 7 bases. The TCR originated in an older woman with acute COVID-19. DNA for the CDR3: TGTGCCTCGCGGGAGCTCAATGAGCAGTTCTTC. Translated, it gives CASRELNEQFF.